The next 9 T cell receptor beta chains were all read from a single sample in a study of human T cells and chemical hapten exposure. A single record per CDR3 protein comes from TCRdb applying MiXCR to the RACE reads. This table has roughly 40,000 distinct CDR3 sequences, around 12% appearing once. Time point specified: pre-sensitization, week 0. Treatment: therapeutic diphenylcyclopropenone sensitization with weekly scalp DPC. Sequenced here: whole blood, sampled in connection with sensitization to the hapten diphenylcyclopropenone (DPC). The receptors come from a woman in her twenties or thirties with alopecia areata. Some clones in this sample may be carry-over from other donors' samples.

This clonotype was seen a handful of times. The CDR3 protein is CASSQASSPRGGRRNEQFF. As DNA, the CDR3 is TGCGCCAGCAGCCAAGCAAGTAGCCCTAGGGGGGGGCGTCGGAATGAGCAGTTCTTC. The chain employs TRBV4-1 and TRBJ2-1, with a possible D match to TRBD2 (7 bases). V was cut by 1 base and J by 7 bases, with 26 bases left in between. The CDR3 is made up of 19 amino acids. Germline lookup yields CDR1 MGHRA and CDR2 YSYEKL.

This clonotype was detected ten times or more. CDR3 region: CATCLTGAGDTQYF. The CDR3 DNA follows: TGTGCCACCTGCCTCACAGGGGCAGGGGATACGCAGTATTTT. This rearrangement joins TRBV7-3 to TRBJ2-3; 7 bases match TRBD1. This CDR3 contains 14 residues. Germline V gives CDR1 SGHTA, CDR2 FQGTGA. Trimming took 10 bases from V and 6 from J; bases not matched to a gene: 13.

The J gene is TRBJ2-7, the V gene TRBV27; maybe TRBD1 (6 bases). The germline CDR1 and CDR2 sequences are MNHEY and SMNVEV (reference sequence). V was clipped by 7 bases and J by 2 bases, with 15 bases between them. The CDR3 contains 14 residues. The CDR3 DNA sequence: TGTGCCAGCAAATTAGGGGGTAAGGCCTACGAGCAGTACTTC. Amino acids: CASKLGGKAYEQYF.

This clonotype was picked up many times. The chain couples TRBV7-9 to TRBJ2-3, with D tentatively TRBD2 (5 bases). Trimming removed 2 bases at V and 4 bases at J, with 10 bases between. Germline assignment: CDR1 SEHNR and CDR2 FQNEAQ (reference sequence). The CDR3 runs 14 residues. This CDR3 reads CASSLRGSADTQYF. Written as DNA, the CDR3 is TGTGCCAGCAGCTTACGCGGTAGCGCAGATACGCAGTATTTT.

V and J are TRBV14 and TRBJ2-7, with 7 nucleotides matching TRBD2. Germline CDR1 is SGHDN and CDR2 is FVKESK. The CDR3 runs 16 residues. Unmatched junction bases numbered 7, after V lost 1 base and J lost 1 base. The CDR3 protein is CASSQVELARSYEQYF. The CDR3 bases are TGTGCCAGCAGCCAAGTCGAACTAGCGCGGTCCTACGAGCAGTACTTC.

This clonotype is termed medium-sized. V is TRBV2 and J is TRBJ2-4; no firm D call. Germline CDR1 is SNHLY and CDR2 is FYNNEI. Trimming took off 4 bases at V and 0 bases at J, with 7 bases between the two ends. The CDR3 has 14 amino acids. CDR3 region: CASSATEAKNIQYF. CDR3 nucleotide sequence: TGTGCCAGCAGTGCCACAGAAGCCAAAAACATTCAGTACTTC.

This clonotype was seen at least ten times. The chain links TRBV7-3 to TRBJ2-1, with D possibly TRBD2 on 6 matching bases. The CDR3 is made up of 18 amino acids. V was cut by 5 bases and J by 3 bases, with 23 bases left in between. Per the germline V gene, CDR1 is SGHTA and CDR2 is FQGTGA. The CDR3 loop is CASSAEGRASALYNEQFF. Here the CDR3 DNA reads TGTGCCAGCAGCGCCGAAGGAAGGGCTAGCGCTCTCTACAATGAGCAGTTCTTC.

This clonotype has more than one count but fewer than ten. The chain couples TRBV11-2 to TRBJ2-2, with TRBD1 identical over 8 bases. J was trimmed by 6 bases and V by 5 bases; bases with no gene match: 11. Germline values: CDR1 SGHAT, CDR2 FQNNGV. This CDR3 contains 16 residues. CDR3 region: CASSPPRDRSPGELFF. DNA of the CDR3: TGTGCCAGCAGCCCTCCACGGGACAGGTCTCCCGGGGAGCTGTTTTTT.

This clonotype was counted once. At one boundary the junction diverges from the germline segment, which might be a read error. The chain is built from TRBV28 and TRBJ2-1; TRBD2 aligns across 10 bases. CDR3 length: 15 amino acids. Germline V gene sequence: CDR1 MDHEN, CDR2 SYDVKM. CDR3: CACSSAGGGYNEQFF. For the CDR3, the DNA is TGTGCCTGCAGCTCAGCGGGAGGGGGCTACAATGAGCAGTTCTTC.